These T cell receptor beta chains were read from a single sample in a study of T cells in Graves' hyperthyroidism and ophthalmopathy. TCRdb called the multiplex PCR reads again in MiXCR, with one record for every CDR3 protein. The table records hundreds of thousands of distinct CDR3 sequences, 11% to 15% of them present only once. Sample: blood. Every receptor here comes from a woman in her 30s with Graves' hyperthyroidism. CDR3s include the opening cysteine and the closing phenylalanine or tryptophan. The D gene is left open where the match is weak. Only some rows state a clone size, as once, few, many or a class for expanded clones.

TRBJ2-2,few,TRBV20-1,-,TGCAGTGCAATTACAGGGAACACCGGGGAGCTGTTTTTT,CSAITGNTGELFF
TRBJ1-6,many,TRBV6-2/TRBV6-3,-,TGTGCCTCCAATAGGGAAACTTTTTCACCCCTCCACTTT,CASNRETFSPLHF
TRBJ2-1,-,TRBV30,TRBD2,TGTGCCTGGAGTGATCTAGCGGATTACAATGAGCAGTTCTTC,CAWSDLADYNEQFF
TRBJ2-1,-,TRBV4-3,TRBD2,TGCGCCAGCAGCCAAAAACTAGCGGGAGGGCCGGATGAGCAGTTCTTC,CASSQKLAGGPDEQFF
TRBJ2-5,few,TRBV20-1,-,TGCAGTGCTATTTCCGGACATCTGATCCAAGAGACCCAGTACTTC,CSAISGHLIQETQYF
TRBJ1-4,-,TRBV4-1,-,TGCGCCAGCAGCCAAGATCCGGAGACAGGCCCCCTGGGAAAACTGTTTTTT,CASSQDPETGPLGKLFF
TRBJ2-2,few,TRBV19,TRBD2,TGTGCCGGAAAGGGGAGGGACACCGGGGAGCTGTTTTTT,CAGKGRDTGELFF
TRBJ2-1,-,TRBV6-2/TRBV6-3,-,TGTACCAGCAGTTACTCGAGAGTGGGCTACTCCTACAATGAGCAGTTCTTC,CTSSYSRVGYSYNEQFF
TRBJ2-1,-,TRBV6-2/TRBV6-3,-,TGTGCCAGCAGTTACGGCGGGGGCTTCAGAAATGAGCAGTTCTTC,CASSYGGGFRNEQFF
TRBJ2-1,few,TRBV3-1,-,TGTGCCAGCAGCCCTGACAGGACCCACTACAATGAGCAGTTCTTC,CASSPDRTHYNEQFF
TRBJ2-7,-,TRBV11-3,-,TGTGCCAGCAGCTTAGATGGCCCCTACGCGGAGCAGTACTTC,CASSLDGPYAEQYF
TRBJ2-1,many,TRBV11-2,TRBD2,TGTGCCAGCAGCTTCTCGACTAGCGGGAGGGATCATGAGCAGTTCTTC,CASSFSTSGRDHEQFF
TRBJ1-5,-,TRBV2,-,TGTGCCAGCAGTTTCAGGGGTACGAGCAATCAGCCCCAGCATTTT,CASSFRGTSNQPQHF
TRBJ2-5,-,TRBV3-1,-,TGTGCCAGCAGCCAAGATTCCCGGGTCGTAGAGACCCAGTACTTC,CASSQDSRVVETQYF
TRBJ1-5,-,TRBV7-9,TRBD1,TGTGCCAGCAGCGGGACAGAAAATCAGCCCCAGCATTTT,CASSGTENQPQHF
TRBJ2-1,-,TRBV2,-,TGTGCCAGCAGTTCGGACGTTAATGAGCAGTTCTTC,CASSSDVNEQFF
TRBJ2-1,few,TRBV5-6,-,TGTGCCAGCAGCTTGGAGGGGCCTGGGGATGAGCAGTTCTTC,CASSLEGPGDEQFF
TRBJ2-5,many,TRBV6-2/TRBV6-3,TRBD2,TGTGCCAGCAGTTCTAGCGGGAGACTGGAGACCCAGTACTTC,CASSSSGRLETQYF
TRBJ2-7,-,TRBV19,-,TGTGCCAGTAGTATCGGGACTTTCTCCTACGAGCAGTACTTC,CASSIGTFSYEQYF
TRBJ2-7,many,TRBV11-2,-,TGTGCCAGCAAAACGGTGGCTGGGGCCTACGAGCAGTACTTC,CASKTVAGAYEQYF
TRBJ1-6,many,TRBV2,-,TGTGCCAGCAGTGAACTTGGGGGCTCACCCCTCCACTTT,CASSELGGSPLHF
TRBJ1-1,few,TRBV7-2,-,TGTGCCAGCAGCTTGCACCAAGGGGTGAATGAAGCTTTCTTT,CASSLHQGVNEAFF
TRBJ2-7,-,TRBV4-1,-,TGCGCCAGCAGTTACGGACTGTCCTCCTACGAGCAGTACTTC,CASSYGLSSYEQYF
TRBJ2-5,many,TRBV20-1,TRBD1,TGCAGTGCCAGGACAGGGCGAGAGACCCAGTACTTC,CSARTGRETQYF
TRBJ2-7,-,TRBV3-1,TRBD2,TGTGCCAGCAGCCCAATCGGACTAGCGGGAGTCGGCGAGCAGTACTTC,CASSPIGLAGVGEQYF
TRBJ1-5,many,TRBV7-2,-,TGTGCCAGCAGCCCCGGGAGGGGCGGCAATCAGCCCCAGCATTTT,CASSPGRGGNQPQHF
TRBJ1-2,few,TRBV28,TRBD1,TGTGCCAGCAGAACAACAGGGGGCGTTGAATATGGCTACACCTTC,CASRTTGGVEYGYTF
TRBJ2-3,few,TRBV28,TRBD1,TGTGCCAGCGGCTGGGACAGGGATTTCCCTAGCACAGATACGCAGTATTTT,CASGWDRDFPSTDTQYF
TRBJ2-2,many,TRBV2,TRBD2,TGTGCCAGCAGTTGGACTAGCGGGACGGTCACCGGGGAGCTGTTTTTT,CASSWTSGTVTGELFF
TRBJ2-7,few,TRBV15,TRBD1,TGTGCCACCAGCAGAGAACAGGGGGGCTACGAGCAGTACTTC,CATSREQGGYEQYF
TRBJ2-1,many,TRBV6-5,-,TGTGCCAGCAGTTACGTCCAGGGTCCCTCCTACAATGAGCAGTTCTTC,CASSYVQGPSYNEQFF
TRBJ1-4,-,TRBV7-9,-,TGTGCCAGCGCAAGGATGCAGGAAAAACTGTTTTTT,CASARMQEKLFF
TRBJ2-1,many,TRBV28,-,TGTGCCAGAACGGCCTACAATGAGCAGTTCTTC,CARTAYNEQFF
TRBJ2-1,many,TRBV7-2,-,TGTGCCAGCAGCCCTGACCGGGCTTCCTACAATGAGCAGTTCTTC,CASSPDRASYNEQFF
TRBJ1-1,-,TRBV11-2,TRBD1,TGTGCCAGCAGCCGTGGCGGGACAGGGATTTTCGGTCTTGTCAACACTGAAGCTTTCTTT,CASSRGGTGIFGLVNTEAFF
TRBJ2-3,many,TRBV11-2,-,TGTGCCAGCAGCTCGCCGGACATCCGGAGGTCAGATACGCAGTATTTT,CASSSPDIRRSDTQYF
TRBJ2-7,many,TRBV6-2/TRBV6-3,-,TGTGCCAGCAGTTCATTCACCCTCCAACTACCACTATACGAGCAGTACTTC,CASSSFTLQLPLYEQYF
TRBJ1-1,-,TRBV19,-,TGTGCCAGTAGTTCACAGGTCGGCTCAGCAGAAGCTTTCTTT,CASSSQVGSAEAFF
TRBJ1-2,-,TRBV19,TRBD1,TGTGCCAGTAGTACTTGGACAGGGAAGGTGAACTATGGCTACACCTTC,CASSTWTGKVNYGYTF
TRBJ2-3,many,TRBV28,-,TGTGCCAGCAGTTTAATGTCTCTCCAGCGGAGCTATAGCACAGATACGCAGTATTTT,CASSLMSLQRSYSTDTQYF
TRBJ2-7,few,TRBV19,-,TGTGCCAGTGGTCCGCGGGGCCTTACCTACGAGCAGTACTTC,CASGPRGLTYEQYF
TRBJ2-3,-,TRBV28,-,TGTGCCAGCAAGGAACAATTGGATACGCAGTATTTT,CASKEQLDTQYF
TRBJ2-4,many,TRBV12-3/TRBV12-4,-,TGTGCCAGCAGTTCAACTAGTTTGGAAAACATTCAGTACTTC,CASSSTSLENIQYF
TRBJ1-2,many,TRBV2,-,TGTGCCAGCAGTGAGGCCCGGGGCCAGTCCTATGGCTACACCTTC,CASSEARGQSYGYTF
TRBJ2-2,-,TRBV7-3,TRBD2,TGTGCCAGCAGCCCCCGCCGGAGTAGCGGGCTCTTTCCCGGGGAGCTGTTTTTT,CASSPRRSSGLFPGELFF
TRBJ1-1,many,TRBV12-5,TRBD1,TGTGCTAGTGAGCCCGGGACAGGTTTTGAAGCTTTCTTT,CASEPGTGFEAFF
TRBJ2-7,few,TRBV13,-,TGTGCCAGCAGCTTATCTCTCCGGGTGAGCTCCTACGAGCAGTACTTC,CASSLSLRVSSYEQYF
TRBJ2-5,many,TRBV28,-,TGTGCCAGCAGTGTCCTAGCGCAAGAGACCCAGTACTTC,CASSVLAQETQYF
TRBJ2-1,-,TRBV14,TRBD2,TGTGCCAGCAGCCCAAGGTCTCTGTTGGCGGGAGCGCTTGAGCAGTTCTTC,CASSPRSLLAGALEQFF
TRBJ2-1,-,TRBV5-6,TRBD2,TGTGCCAGCAGCGGGGGGGCTAGCGGGAGATACAATGAGCAGTTCTTC,CASSGGASGRYNEQFF
TRBJ1-5,-,TRBV7-7,TRBD1,TGTGCTAGCAGCTTATCCGGACAGGGGAGCAATCAGCCCCAGCATTTT,CASSLSGQGSNQPQHF
TRBJ2-1,many,TRBV24-1,-,TGTGCCACCAGTAATCGGGTCAATGAGCAGTTCTTC,CATSNRVNEQFF
TRBJ2-6,-,TRBV28,-,TGTGCCAGCATTTCGGGGGGCCCTTTGTCTGGGGCCAACGTCCTGACTTTC,CASISGGPLSGANVLTF
TRBJ2-1,few,TRBV7-9,-,TGTGCCAGCAGCTTGGGAGAAGTAAAGAATGAGCAGTTCTTC,CASSLGEVKNEQFF
TRBJ2-1,-,TRBV28,-,TGTGCCAGCAGTCTACAGGGAGCCGGGTTCTTC,CASSLQGAGFF
TRBJ1-5,many,TRBV19,TRBD1,TGTGCCAGTACCTCCGGGACAGGGGAAATTAGCAATCAGCCCCAGCATTTT,CASTSGTGEISNQPQHF
TRBJ2-2,-,TRBV3-1,TRBD1,TGTGCCAGCAGGGTTGGGACAGGGCGCACCGGGGAGCTGTTTTTT,CASRVGTGRTGELFF
TRBJ1-5,many,TRBV6-1,TRBD1,TGTGCCAGCAGTCGGGACAGAAGTCAGCCCCAGCATTTT,CASSRDRSQPQHF
TRBJ2-1,-,TRBV15,TRBD2,TGTGCCACCAGCAGACCCGTAGCGGGAGACAATGAGCAGTTCTTC,CATSRPVAGDNEQFF
TRBJ1-2,many,TRBV11-2,-,TGTGCCAGCAGCTTAGATCGGTTAAGCTATGGCTACACCTTC,CASSLDRLSYGYTF